This TCR beta chain stems from a study of blood T cell repertoires in COVID-19. TCRdb keeps only in-frame clones here, not all; method: immunoSEQ multiplex PCR. This table holds some 220,000 clones, 65% to 85% found once. Trimming at V came to 7 bases and at J to 4 bases, leaving 10 bases not matched to a gene. CDR1 is LNHDA, CDR2 SQIVND, per germline (reference sequence). The CDR3 runs 15 residues. This clone was found once. This TCR was recovered from a woman aged 60-75 years with acute or convalescent COVID-19. Sequences were obtained from peripheral blood. V and J are TRBV19 and TRBJ1-1, with 9 positions matching TRBD1. CDR3 amino acids: CASNQVRDRVTEAFF. CDR3 nucleotide sequence: TGTGCCAGTAACCAGGTTCGGGACAGGGTCACTGAAGCTTTCTTT.